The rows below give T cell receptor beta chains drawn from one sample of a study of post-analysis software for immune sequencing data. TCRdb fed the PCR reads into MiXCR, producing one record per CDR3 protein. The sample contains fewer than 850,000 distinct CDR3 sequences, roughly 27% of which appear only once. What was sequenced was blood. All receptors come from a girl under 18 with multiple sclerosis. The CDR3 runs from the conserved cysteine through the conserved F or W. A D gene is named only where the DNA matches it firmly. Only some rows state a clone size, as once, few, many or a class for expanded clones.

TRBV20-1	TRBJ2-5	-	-	TGCAGTGCTAGACAGGGCCCGGAGGAGACCCAGTACTTC	CSARQGPEETQYF
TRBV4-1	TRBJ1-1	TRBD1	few	TGCGCCAGCAGCCAAGGCCCCGGGACAGGGAGGAACACTGAAGCTTTCTTT	CASSQGPGTGRNTEAFF
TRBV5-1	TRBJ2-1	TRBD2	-	TGCGCCAGCAGCTTGAGACTAGCGGGGGTTGGTGAGCAGTTCTTC	CASSLRLAGVGEQFF
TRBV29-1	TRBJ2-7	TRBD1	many	TGCAGCACCGATGGGGGACAGGGAGCCTACGAGCAGTACTTC	CSTDGGQGAYEQYF
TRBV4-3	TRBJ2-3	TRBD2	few	TGCGCCAGCAGCCAAGGCCCCCGGCCGGGAGGTGCAGATACGCAGTATTTT	CASSQGPRPGGADTQYF
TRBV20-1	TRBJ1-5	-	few	TGCAGTGCTGAATATCGGACGGAGCCCCAGCATTTT	CSAEYRTEPQHF
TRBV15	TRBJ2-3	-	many	TGTGCCACCAGCAAGGGCCACGCGGATACGCAGTATTTT	CATSKGHADTQYF
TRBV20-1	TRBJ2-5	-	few	TGCAGTGCTGCCCAAAGGGGGCAAGAGACCCAGTACTTC	CSAAQRGQETQYF
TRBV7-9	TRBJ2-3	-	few	TGTGCCAGCAGCCCCTTTCAGGCAGATACGCAGTATTTT	CASSPFQADTQYF
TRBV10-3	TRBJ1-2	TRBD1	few	TGTGCCATCAGTGAGCCGTATTTCCGACAGGGGGATGGCTACACCTTC	CAISEPYFRQGDGYTF
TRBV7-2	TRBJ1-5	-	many	TGTGCCAGCAGCTTGAATGGGGGAGGCAATCAGCCCCAGCATTTT	CASSLNGGGNQPQHF
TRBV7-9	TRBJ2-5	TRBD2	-	TGTGCCAGCAGCTTAGAGGGGACTAGCGGGAGGAAGACCCAGTACTTC	CASSLEGTSGRKTQYF
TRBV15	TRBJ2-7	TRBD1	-	TGTGCCACCAGCAGGGACAGGGTCGCCTACGAGCAGTACTTC	CATSRDRVAYEQYF
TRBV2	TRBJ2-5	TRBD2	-	TGTGCCAGCAGTCTAGCGGGACCCGAAAGTGAGACCCAGTACTTC	CASSLAGPESETQYF
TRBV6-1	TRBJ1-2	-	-	TGTGCCAGCAGTGAAGATACTATCTATGGCTACACCTTC	CASSEDTIYGYTF
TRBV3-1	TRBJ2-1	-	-	TGTGCCAGCAGCCAGGGGAGGGGGACCTACAATGAGCAGTTCTTC	CASSQGRGTYNEQFF
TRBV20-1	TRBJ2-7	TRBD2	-	TGCAGTGCTAGAGATCTCGGGGCTAGCGGGAGTGTATTGTACGAGCAGTACTTC	CSARDLGASGSVLYEQYF
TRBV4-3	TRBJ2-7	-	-	TGCGCCAGCAGCCAAGATCGAGCGCCATCCTACGAGCAGTACTTC	CASSQDRAPSYEQYF
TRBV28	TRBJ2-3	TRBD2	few	TGTGCCAGCAGTTCCCGGGGGGGGCTCTACACAGATACGCAGTATTTT	CASSSRGGLYTDTQYF
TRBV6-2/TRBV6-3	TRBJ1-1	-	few	TGTGCCATAGGGGATTGGAACACTGAAGCTTTCTTT	CAIGDWNTEAFF
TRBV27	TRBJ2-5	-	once	TGTGCCAGCAGTTTATTCGGGGGGCTAGGGGAGACCCAGTACTTC	CASSLFGGLGETQYF
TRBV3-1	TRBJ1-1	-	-	TGTGCCAGCAGCCAAGGAGGGGTCGGATACGAAGCTTTCTTT	CASSQGGVGYEAFF
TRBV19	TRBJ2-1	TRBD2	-	TGTGCCAGTAGTATATGGGGACTAGCCTCGAAGAATGAGCAGTTCTTC	CASSIWGLASKNEQFF
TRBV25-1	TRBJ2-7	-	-	TGTGCCAGCAGTGAATCGGGTCCGGGTAGCGAGCAGTACTTC	CASSESGPGSEQYF
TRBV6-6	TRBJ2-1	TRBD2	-	TGTGCCAGCAATACGAGGACTAGCGAGAGCTTTAGCAATGAGCAGTTCTTC	CASNTRTSESFSNEQFF
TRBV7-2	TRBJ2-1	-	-	TGTGCCAGCAGCTTATCCTTCAGGGATGAGCAGTTCTTC	CASSLSFRDEQFF
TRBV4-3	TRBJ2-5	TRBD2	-	TGCGCCAGCAGCTTTGGCCTTCTGGGGGGGGATTGGGAGACCCAGTACTTC	CASSFGLLGGDWETQYF
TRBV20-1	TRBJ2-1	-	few	TGCAGTGCCCCTAGACAGGAAGCCTACAATGAGCAGTTCTTC	CSAPRQEAYNEQFF
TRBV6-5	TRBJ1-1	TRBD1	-	TGTGCCAGCACCCCAGGGGGCCCTGAAGCTTTCTTT	CASTPGGPEAFF
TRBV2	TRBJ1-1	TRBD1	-	TGTGCCAGCAGGGGGACAGACATTGAAGCTTTCTTT	CASRGTDIEAFF
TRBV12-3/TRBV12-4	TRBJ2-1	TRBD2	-	TGTGCCAGCAGTTTTGTGGGACTAGCGGGAGTCTACAATGAGCAGTTCTTC	CASSFVGLAGVYNEQFF
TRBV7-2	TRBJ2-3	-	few	TGTGCCAGCAGCCCCCCCGCGGGTACGCAGTATTTT	CASSPPAGTQYF
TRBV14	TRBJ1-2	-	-	TGTGCCAGCAGCCCTTCCCCCTGGGGCTACACCTTC	CASSPSPWGYTF
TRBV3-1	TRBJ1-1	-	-	TGTGCCAGCAGCCCTGGGGCGAGCACTGAAGCTTTCTTT	CASSPGASTEAFF
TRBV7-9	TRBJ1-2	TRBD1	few	TGTGCCAGCAGCACCTTGACAGGGGCAGACTATGGCTACACCTTC	CASSTLTGADYGYTF
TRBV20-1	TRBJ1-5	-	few	TGCAGTGCTAGTCTCCAGGGCGATCAGCCCCAGCATTTT	CSASLQGDQPQHF
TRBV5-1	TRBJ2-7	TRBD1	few	TGCGCCAGCAGCCCGCGGACAGGGGGCATCGACGAGCAGTACTTC	CASSPRTGGIDEQYF
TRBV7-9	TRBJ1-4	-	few	TGTGCCAGCAGCTCATTTAGGTTGGGAGGTGGACTGCGGTACGAAAAACTGTTTTTT	CASSSFRLGGGLRYEKLFF
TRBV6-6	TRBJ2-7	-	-	TGTGCCAGCAGTTATTTGGGCGAGCTGGGGGGCTACGAGCAGTACTTC	CASSYLGELGGYEQYF
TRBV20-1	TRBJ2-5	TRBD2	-	TGCAGTGCTAGAGATCGGGGACTAGCGGGAGGGCCCCGCCAAGAGACCCAGTACTTC	CSARDRGLAGGPRQETQYF
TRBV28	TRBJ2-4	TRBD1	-	TGTGCCAGCAGCCACGGACAGGTTCCAGCCAAAAACATTCAGTACTTC	CASSHGQVPAKNIQYF
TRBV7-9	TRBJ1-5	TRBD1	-	TGTGCCAGCGGGACAGGGGTTGATCAGCCCCAGCATTTT	CASGTGVDQPQHF
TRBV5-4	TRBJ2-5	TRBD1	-	TGTGCCAGCAGCTTGGGGGACAGGGGGTTTCCAGAGACCCAGTACTTC	CASSLGDRGFPETQYF
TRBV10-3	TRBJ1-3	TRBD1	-	TGTGCCATCAGTGAGACAGGGGGTCTTGGAAACACCATATATTTT	CAISETGGLGNTIYF
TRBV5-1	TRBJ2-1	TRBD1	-	TGCGCCAGCAGCTTGGCCGGGACAGGGGGCGTCTATGAGCAGTTCTTC	CASSLAGTGGVYEQFF
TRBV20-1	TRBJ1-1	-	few	TGCAGTGCGACCCGCCTCCCTGAAGCTTTCTTT	CSATRLPEAFF
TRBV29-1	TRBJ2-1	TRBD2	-	TGCAGCGTTGGGGATAGCGGGAGGCCCGACGAGCAGTTCTTC	CSVGDSGRPDEQFF
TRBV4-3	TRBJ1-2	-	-	TGCGCCAGCAGCCAAGTCCTGTCAGGGGCAGATGGCTACACCTTC	CASSQVLSGADGYTF
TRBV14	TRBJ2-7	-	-	TGTGCCAGCAGCCGAGAGGGACACCTCTACGAGCAGTACTTC	CASSREGHLYEQYF
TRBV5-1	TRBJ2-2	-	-	TGCGCCAGCAGCTGGAACAGAAACGCCGGGGAGCTGTTTTTT	CASSWNRNAGELFF
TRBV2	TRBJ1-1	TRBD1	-	TGTGCCAGCAGTGTCAGGACAGGGGTGTTGGAAGCTTTCTTT	CASSVRTGVLEAFF
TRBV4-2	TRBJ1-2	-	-	TGTGCCAGCAGCCAAGAGCAGACGCAAGGTGGCTATGGCTACACCTTC	CASSQEQTQGGYGYTF
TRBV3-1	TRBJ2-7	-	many	TGTGCCAGCAGCCAACCCGGGTCTTACGAGCAGTACTTC	CASSQPGSYEQYF
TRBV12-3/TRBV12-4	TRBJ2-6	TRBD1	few	TGTGCCAGCAGTTTAGAGGAACAGGGGAACGGGGCCAACGTCCTGACTTTC	CASSLEEQGNGANVLTF
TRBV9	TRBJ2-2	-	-	TGTGCCAGCAGCGTAGGGCAGGGCATCACCGGGGAGCTGTTTTTT	CASSVGQGITGELFF
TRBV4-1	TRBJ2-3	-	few	TGCGCCAGCAGCCAAGATGGGGTGCCAAGCCCAGATACGCAGTATTTT	CASSQDGVPSPDTQYF
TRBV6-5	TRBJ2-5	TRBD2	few	TGTGCCAGCAGTCCGGGACTAGCCGGAATAGAGACCCAGTACTTC	CASSPGLAGIETQYF
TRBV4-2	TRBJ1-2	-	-	TGTGCCAGCAGCCAAGATGGGGGGCCCAACTATGGCTACACCTTC	CASSQDGGPNYGYTF
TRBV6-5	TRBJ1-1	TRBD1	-	TGTGCCAGCAGGAGCCAGACAGGGGAAGCTTTCTTT	CASRSQTGEAFF
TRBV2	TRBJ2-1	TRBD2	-	TGTGCCAGCCCGATAGCGGGCCCGAGCTCCTACAATGAGCAGTTCTTC	CASPIAGPSSYNEQFF